Following are 32 T cell receptor beta chains from one sample sequenced in a study of shared clonotypes between healthy human individuals. Sequencing was performed with immunoSEQ multiplex PCR; in TCRdb, only in-frame clones are kept and a portion is missing. The data contain fewer than 3 million clones, about 90% of them singletons. The specimen was naive CD4+ T cells from PBMCs. Subset indicated: CD45RA+ positively selected. Receptors originate from a man aged 18 to 35 in good health. Some clones in this sample may be carry-over from other donors' samples.

A word on this clone: Different DNA sequences within this sample yield the same CDR3. The gene calls are TRBV18 and TRBJ2-5; no reliable D call. Looked up from germline, CDR1 is KGHSH and CDR2 is LQKENI. CDR3 size: 13 residues. Between the trimmed V and J ends, which lost 0 bases and 4 bases, there was a span of 6 bases. The CDR3 bases are TGTGCCAGCTCACCACCGGGCGTAGAGACCCAGTACTTC. Protein: CASSPPGVETQYF.

V is TRBV14 and J is TRBJ2-5, with a possible D match to TRBD1 (7 bases). This CDR3 spans 13 amino acids. Germline CDR1 and CDR2: SGHDN and FVKESK. V lost 6 bases and J 5 bases, leaving 13 bases between the germline ends. CDR3 protein: CASSYRGGETQYF. CDR3 nucleotide sequence: TGTGCCAGCAGTTACAGGGGAGGCGAGACCCAGTACTTC.

This rearrangement joins TRBV4-1 to TRBJ1-1; 8 positions match TRBD1. The CDR3 has 16 residues. From germline, CDR1 is MGHRA and CDR2 YSYEKL. Trimming at V came to 2 bases and at J to 2 bases, leaving 7 bases not matched to a gene. The CDR3 DNA reads TGCGCCAGCAGCCAACTAGGGACAGGCTTCAACACTGAAGCTTTCTTT. It yields the protein CASSQLGTGFNTEAFF.

The chain employs TRBV19 and TRBJ1-4; TRBD1 matches at 8 bases. CDR3 length: 18 amino acids. CDR1 LNHDA and CDR2 SQIVND come from the germline V gene (reference sequence). Trimming took 0 bases from V and 0 from J; bases not matched to a gene: 6. The CDR3 reads CASSIEGTGGTTNEKLFF. CDR3 nucleotide sequence: TGTGCCAGTAGTATAGAAGGGACAGGCGGAACAACTAATGAAAAACTGTTTTTT.

The chain links TRBV2 to TRBJ2-7, with D tentatively TRBD1 or TRBD2 (5 bases each). There are 14 residues in the CDR3. Germline V gives CDR1 SNHLY, CDR2 FYNNEI. Trimming left V 5 bases short and J 2 bases short, with 13 bases between. CDR3 amino acids: CASSSARDAYEQYF. The CDR3 DNA reads TGTGCCAGCAGTTCGGCCAGGGACGCCTACGAGCAGTACTTC.

This clone appeared a single time. The chain links TRBV2 to TRBJ2-7; D possibly matches TRBD1 or TRBD2 (5 bases each). Germline V gene data show CDR1 as SNHLY and CDR2 as FYNNEI. This CDR3 comprises 13 residues. The ends were cut back, 11 bases at V and 0 bases at J, with 14 bases in the middle. The CDR3 nucleotides read TGTGCCGGGACGTACGACAGCTCCTACGAGCAGTACTTC. It specifies CAGTYDSSYEQYF.

The chain carries TRBV5-5 and TRBJ2-7; D remains ambiguous. Trimming removed 0 bases from V and 0 bases from J, with 10 bases in between. The CDR3 spans 15 residues. Germline V gene data show CDR1 as SGHKS and CDR2 as YYEKEE (reference sequence). The CDR3 loop reads CASSLVGTSSYEQYF. The CDR3 DNA sequence: TGTGCCAGCAGCTTGGTCGGCACCAGCTCCTACGAGCAGTACTTC.

V and J are TRBV11-2 and TRBJ1-5; TRBD1 is a possible D gene (5 bases). The V end was cut by 1 base, the J end by 6 bases, with 10 bases between. Germline CDR1 and CDR2: SGHAT and FQNNGV. The CDR3 length is 14 residues. This CDR3 is CASSLVGETQPQHF. CDR3 nucleotides: TGTGCCAGCAGCTTAGTGGGGGAAACTCAGCCCCAGCATTTT. The variable domain in full, completed from reference TRBV11-2 and TRBJ1-5, reads EAGVAQSPRYKIIEKRQSVAFWCNPISGHATLYWYQQILGQGPKLLIQFQNNGVVDDSQLPKDRFSAERLKGVDSTLKIQPAKLEDSAVYLCASSLVGETQPQHFGDGTRLSIL.

The chain carries TRBV4-2 and TRBJ2-1; D ambiguous. Trimming pared 1 base from V and 4 bases from J, leaving 11 bases between. The germline V gene encodes CDR1 LGHNA and CDR2 YNFKEQ. The length of the CDR3 is 15 residues. CDR3 nucleotides: TGTGCCAGCAGCCAAGGGGGATCTACTTACAATGAGCAGTTCTTC. Its translation: CASSQGGSTYNEQFF.

The J gene is TRBJ2-1, the V gene TRBV9; 9 bases fit TRBD2. V gave up 3 bases and J gave up 1 base; unmatched junction bases: 5. The CDR3 runs 16 residues. The germline V gene has CDR1 SGDLS and CDR2 YYNGEE. The CDR3 DNA reads TGTGCCAGCAGCGCCTACACTAGCGGGTCCTACAATGAGCAGTTCTTC. Translating gives CASSAYTSGSYNEQFF. Full variable domain (remainder filled in from reference TRBV9 and TRBJ2-1): DSGVTQTPKHLITATGQRVTLRCSPRSGDLSVYWYQQSLDQGLQFLIQYYNGEERAKGNILERFSAQQFPDLHSELNLSSLELGDSALYFCASSAYTSGSYNEQFFGPGTRLTVL.

A note on this clone: The same CDR3 is also encoded by other DNA sequences in this sample. CDR3 coding DNA: TGCGCCAGCAGCCTCACTAGCGGGACCTACAATGAGCAGTTCTTC. The encoded protein is CASSLTSGTYNEQFF. The rearrangement links TRBV5-1 to TRBJ2-1; 10 nucleotides line up with TRBD2. The junction had 3 bases not matched to a gene; V was cut back by 4 bases and J by 2 bases. The CDR3 loop spans 15 amino acids. Germline V gene sequence: CDR1 SGHRS, CDR2 YFSETQ.

For this clone: Other DNA sequences in this sample translate to the same CDR3. The chain joins TRBV19 to TRBJ2-1; 10 nucleotides agree with TRBD1. This CDR3 region has 14 residues. The germline V gene has CDR1 LNHDA and CDR2 SQIVND (reference sequence). Losses at the gene ends were 5 bases for V and 8 bases for J; bases not matched to a gene: 6. CDR3: CASSRQGARDEQFF. CDR3 in DNA: TGTGCCAGTAGTCGACAGGGGGCGCGGGATGAGCAGTTCTTC.

V usage is TRBV5-1 and J usage is TRBJ2-7; 7 nucleotides line up with TRBD1. The CDR3 length is 15 residues. The germline V gene encodes CDR1 SGHRS and CDR2 YFSETQ. V lost 0 bases, J lost 2 bases, and 5 bases stayed unmatched. The CDR3: CASSLGQGYAYEQYF. The DNA of the CDR3 is TGCGCCAGCAGCTTGGGACAGGGATATGCCTACGAGCAGTACTTC.

The V call is TRBV7-9, the J call TRBJ2-2; D is perhaps TRBD1 or TRBD2 (6 bases each). V lost 5 bases and J lost 7, with 17 bases in between. CDR3 length: 15 residues. Germline V gene lookup returns CDR1 SEHNR and CDR2 FQNEAQ (reference sequence). CDR3 bases: TGTGCCAGCAGCCCGGCGGGGCCAGGGGTCGGGGAGCTGTTTTTT. This gives the protein CASSPAGPGVGELFF.

The chain joins TRBV29-1 to TRBJ1-2; 7 bases match TRBD1. This CDR3 is 13 amino acids long. CDR1 is SQVTM, CDR2 ANQGSEA, per germline. Germline trimming cut 1 base from V and 7 bases from J; bases unmatched to any gene: 6. The CDR3 sequence is CSVEASQGSGYTF. The CDR3 DNA is TGCAGCGTTGAAGCGTCACAGGGGTCTGGCTACACCTTC. The whole variable domain, remainder taken from reference TRBV29-1 and TRBJ1-2, is SAVISQKPSRDICQRGTSLTIQCQVDSQVTMMFWYRQQPGQSLTLIATANQGSEATYESGFVIDKFPISRPNLTFSTLTVSNMSPEDSSIYLCSVEASQGSGYTFGSGTRLTVV.

The V and J genes are TRBV2 and TRBJ2-3, with 10 nucleotides matching TRBD2. The CDR3 runs to 12 residues. The trim removed 8 bases at V and 6 bases at J, leaving 2 bases unmatched. The V gene's germline CDR1 is SNHLY and CDR2 FYNNEI. The CDR3 spells CASVTSGDTQYF. The CDR3 DNA reads TGTGCCAGCGTGACTAGCGGGGATACGCAGTATTTT.

V usage is TRBV9 and J usage is TRBJ2-1, with 12 nucleotides matching TRBD2. V lost 3 bases to trimming and J lost 3 bases; unmatched junction nucleotides: 4. CDR3 size: 16 residues. Germline CDR1 SGDLS, CDR2 YYNGEE. The DNA of the CDR3 is TGTGCCAGCAGCGGCAGGACTAGCGGGATCTACAATGAGCAGTTCTTC. Protein: CASSGRTSGIYNEQFF.

The CDR3 DNA reads TGTGCCAGCAGCTTGGGACTAGCGGTGATTAGCACAGATACGCAGTATTTT. It is translated as CASSLGLAVISTDTQYF. The chain joins TRBV5-4 to TRBJ2-3, with 9 nucleotides matching TRBD2. The CDR3 is 17 residues long. Germline V CDR1 and CDR2: SGHNT, YYREEE (reference sequence). The ends lost 0 bases at V and 0 bases at J; junction bases unmatched: 5.

The chain employs TRBV28 and TRBJ1-4; D perhaps matches TRBD1 (5 bases). CDR1 is MDHEN, CDR2 SYDVKM, per germline. V was pared by 7 bases and J by 5 bases, with 8 bases between. The CDR3 totals 12 residues. CDR3 sequence reads: CASISGNEKLFF. As DNA, the CDR3 is TGTGCCAGCATTTCAGGGAATGAAAAACTGTTTTTT.

This chain uses TRBV13 with TRBJ1-1, with unresolved D. The CDR3 is made up of 13 amino acids. The ends were cut back, 2 bases at V and 5 bases at J, with 9 bases in the middle. Germline V gene sequence: CDR1 PRHDT, CDR2 FYEKMQ (reference sequence). CDR3 sequence (DNA): TGTGCCAGCAGCTTATACAAGAGAACTGAAGCTTTCTTT. This translates into CASSLYKRTEAFF.

The chain is built from TRBV7-9 and TRBJ2-7, with D perhaps matching TRBD1 (6 bases). Trimming shortened V by 4 bases and J by 3 bases, and 22 bases separated the two germline ends. CDR3 length equals 17 residues. Germline V lookup: CDR1 SEHNR, CDR2 FQNEAQ (reference sequence). CDR3: CASSSRYGPGQVYEQYF. In nucleotides, the CDR3 is TGTGCCAGCAGCTCCCGCTATGGTCCGGGACAAGTCTACGAGCAGTACTTC.

Details on this clone: The same CDR3 arises from other DNA sequences in this sample as well. This chain joins TRBV29-1 and TRBJ2-7; D is possibly TRBD1 (6 bases). The CDR3 sequence is 13 residues long. Germline V CDR1 and CDR2: SQVTM, ANQGSEA. With 5 bases removed from V and 0 bases from J, the gap between germline ends came to 11 bases. The CDR3 bases are TGCAGCGTTTCAGGGGTCCTCTCCTACGAGCAGTACTTC. Protein product: CSVSGVLSYEQYF.

V and J are TRBV5-1 and TRBJ1-2; 9 bases are shared with TRBD1. CDR3 length: 15 amino acids. CDR1 is SGHRS, CDR2 YFSETQ, per germline. J lost 4 bases, V lost 4 bases, and 8 bases had no gene match. CDR3 nucleotides: TGCGCCAGCAGCGAGGGGACAGGGTGGGGCTATGGCTACACCTTC. Its translation: CASSEGTGWGYGYTF.

This rearrangement joins TRBV7-9 to TRBJ2-1; 8 bases align to TRBD1. The CDR3 sequence is 15 residues long. J lost 4 bases, V lost 4 bases, and 6 bases had no gene match. Per germline, CDR1 SEHNR and CDR2 FQNEAQ (reference sequence). This CDR3 reads CASSSLRDRYNEQFF. In DNA, the CDR3 is TGTGCCAGCAGCTCCCTCCGGGACAGGTACAATGAGCAGTTCTTC.

A remark on this clone: The sample has other DNA sequences that encode this CDR3 too. This chain joins TRBV2 and TRBJ1-1; D possibly corresponds to TRBD1 (6 bases). The V gene lost 5 bases and the J gene lost 4 bases, with 11 bases spanning the gap. Germline-derived CDR1 and CDR2 are SNHLY and FYNNEI. This CDR3 contains 13 residues. The CDR3 nucleotides are TGTGCCAGCAGTCAAGAGGGGGGCACTGAAGCTTTCTTT. It yields the protein CASSQEGGTEAFF.

This chain connects TRBV7-8 to TRBJ2-1, with no clear D. V dropped 5 bases and J dropped 7 bases, with 21 bases sitting between them. CDR3 size: 16 residues. Germline assignment: CDR1 SGHVS and CDR2 FQNEAQ. CDR3 sequence: CASSTLWLKGANEQFF. For the CDR3, the DNA is TGTGCCAGCAGCACCTTGTGGCTCAAGGGTGCGAATGAGCAGTTCTTC.

This clone has a handful of counts. Germline is not matched at one junction end, which may reflect a read error. The chain joins TRBV28 to TRBJ1-1; D unresolved. Germline lookup yields CDR1 MDHEN and CDR2 SYDVKM. The CDR3 covers 12 residues. CDR3 region: CASSGLKTEAFF. In DNA, the CDR3 is TGTGCCAGCAGTGGGCTGAAGACTGAAGCTTTCTTT. The variable domain in full, with the rest retrieved from reference TRBV28 and TRBJ1-1, is DVKVTQSSRYLVKRTGEKVFLECVQDMDHENMFWYRQDPGLGLRLIYFSYDVKMKEKGDIPEGYSVSREKKERFSLILESASTNQTSMYLCASSGLKTEAFFGQGTRLTVV.

The genes are TRBV7-3 and TRBJ2-3, with unresolved D. The germline gives CDR1 SGHTA, CDR2 FQGTGA. This CDR3 spans 13 amino acids. Trimming took off 3 bases at V and 1 base at J, with 5 bases between the two ends. CDR3 nucleotides: TGTGCCAGCAGCTTTACTCGCACAGATACGCAGTATTTT. Its translation: CASSFTRTDTQYF. Using reference TRBV7-3 and TRBJ2-3 for the parts outside the CDR3, the full variable domain is GAGVSQTPSNKVTEKGKYVELRCDPISGHTALYWYRQSLGQGPEFLIYFQGTGAADDSGLPNDRFFAVRPEGSVSTLKIQRTERGDSAVYLCASSFTRTDTQYFGPGTRLTVL.

This chain connects TRBV4-3 to TRBJ1-5, with D perhaps TRBD1 (6 bases). Trimming left V 4 bases short and J 2 bases short, with 18 bases between. CDR1 LGHNA and CDR2 YSLEER come from the germline V gene. This CDR3 spans 17 amino acids. CDR3: CASSRGPGGSGNQPQHF. CDR3 coding DNA: TGCGCCAGCAGCCGGGGTCCTGGGGGCTCAGGCAATCAGCCCCAGCATTTT.

The chain has TRBV5-1 and TRBJ1-4; D is perhaps TRBD1 (5 bases). The CDR3 is 16 amino acids. CDR1 and CDR2 from the germline V gene are SGHRS and YFSETQ. Trimming removed 4 bases at V and 2 bases at J, with 15 bases between. CDR3 in DNA: TGCGCCAGCAGCGGGACCCCAGCGGGTACTAATGAAAAACTGTTTTTT. As protein: CASSGTPAGTNEKLFF. Full variable domain (missing parts from reference TRBV5-1 and TRBJ1-4): KAGVTQTPRYLIKTRGQQVTLSCSPISGHRSVSWYQQTPGQGLQFLFEYFSETQRNKGNFPGRFSGRQFSNSRSEMNVSTLELGDSALYLCASSGTPAGTNEKLFFGSGTQLSVL.

J is TRBJ2-1 and V is TRBV6-1; 7 nucleotides align to TRBD2. The CDR3 extends over 17 amino acids. Germline V gene data show CDR1 as MNHNS and CDR2 as SASEGT. After removal of 4 bases from V and 0 bases from J, the junction contained 9 bases not matched to a gene. CDR3 sequence (DNA): TGTGCCAGCAGTGTCTTCGGGGGGAGGGGCTCCTACAATGAGCAGTTCTTC. Protein product: CASSVFGGRGSYNEQFF.

This clone is a singleton in its sample. The V and J genes are TRBV10-3 and TRBJ2-1, with 12 bases lining up with TRBD2. Germline CDR1 is ENHRY and CDR2 is SYGVKD. The CDR3 has 14 amino acids. The V gene end was trimmed by 6 bases and the J gene end by 7 bases; junction bases not matched to a gene: 4. The CDR3 bases are TGTGCCATCAGCGGACTAGCGGGAATAAATGAGCAGTTCTTC. It yields the protein CAISGLAGINEQFF.